A selection of T cell receptor beta chains follows, all from one sample in a study of CD8 T cells in ankylosing spondylitis. TCRdb redid the calling of the 5' RACE reads with MiXCR, one entry per CDR3 protein. The sample has about 96,000 distinct CDR3 sequences, more than 25% seen once. The sequencing sample was made of blood, either unsorted or a sorted T cell fraction (not recorded which). These receptors all stem from a male donor with ankylosing spondylitis or in good health (not recorded which). The CDR3 runs from the conserved cysteine through the conserved F or W. D genes are given only for firm matches. Clone sizes are given selectively: once, few, many, or a class where the clone is expanded.

clone_size d_call j_call v_call cdr3_nt cdr3_aa
NA NA TRBJ1-5 TRBV18 TGTGCCAGCTCACCATTCGGGGATCAGCCCCAGCATTTT CASSPFGDQPQHF
once NA TRBJ1-1 TRBV5-1 TGCGCCAGCAGCCTCCGGGGGGATAAGAGTGAAGCTTTCTTT CASSLRGDKSEAFF
NA NA TRBJ1-1 TRBV14 TGTGCCAGCAGCCAAGATCTTCCAGGGTTGCAAGCTTTCTTT CASSQDLPGLQAFF
NA NA TRBJ2-2 TRBV5-1 TGCGCCAGCAGCTTGCTGGGCTCGAACACCGGGGAGCTGTTTTTT CASSLLGSNTGELFF
NA NA TRBJ2-3 TRBV20-1 TGCAGTGCTAGAGAAGGTAGCACAGATACGCAGTATTTT CSAREGSTDTQYF
NA NA TRBJ2-3 TRBV12-3/TRBV12-4 TGTGCCAGTGGAGGATGGGATACGCAGTATTTT CASGGWDTQYF
NA TRBD2 TRBJ2-3 TRBV7-2 TGTGCCAGCAGTTTGGGACTAGTCGGTTACGATACGCAGTATTTT CASSLGLVGYDTQYF
few NA TRBJ1-1 TRBV7-9 TGTGCCAGCAGCTTCAGGGGTGCTGAAGCTTTCTTT CASSFRGAEAFF
NA NA TRBJ1-1 TRBV15 TGTGCCACCAGCGCCACGCCGGATAACACTGAAGCTTTCTTT CATSATPDNTEAFF
many TRBD1 TRBJ1-2 TRBV5-1 TGCGCCAGCAGCTTGGCTCCCGGACAGGACCTTGGCTATGGCTACACCTTC CASSLAPGQDLGYGYTF
few NA TRBJ2-2 TRBV4-2 TGTGCCAGCAGCCAATTTTCGGGGGCACGGTCCGGGGAGCTGTTTTTT CASSQFSGARSGELFF
few NA TRBJ1-2 TRBV6-2/TRBV6-3 TGTGCCAGCAGTCCTGACAGCTATGGCTACACCTTC CASSPDSYGYTF
NA NA TRBJ2-3 TRBV28 TGTGCCAGCAGTTTGGGGGGTAGCATTAGGATTTTT CASSLGGSIRIF
few NA TRBJ2-5 TRBV29-1 TGCAGCGTTGAAGGACAGCAAGAGACCCAGTACTTC CSVEGQQETQYF
once NA TRBJ2-3 TRBV7-2 TGTGCCAGCAGCTTAGAATCGGAGGGTTCAGATACGCAGTATTTT CASSLESEGSDTQYF
NA NA TRBJ2-7 TRBV5-1 TGCGCCAGCAGCTTGGCCATGGGACCCTACGAGCAGTACTTC CASSLAMGPYEQYF
few NA TRBJ2-3 TRBV12-3/TRBV12-4 TGTGCCAGCAGCTCTCTAGGGGTAGGGGCAGATACGCAGTATTTT CASSSLGVGADTQYF
few NA TRBJ2-5 TRBV7-3 TGTGCCAGCAGCCCGAGTAGCGATCAAGAGACCCAGTACTTC CASSPSSDQETQYF
many TRBD1 TRBJ1-3 TRBV7-8 TGTGCCAGCAGCTTAGCCATATCGGGACAGCTCTCTGGAAACACCATATATTTT CASSLAISGQLSGNTIYF
NA NA TRBJ1-2 TRBV5-1 TGCGCCAGCAGCGCAACAGAGATCGAACGTGGCTACACCTTC CASSATEIERGYTF